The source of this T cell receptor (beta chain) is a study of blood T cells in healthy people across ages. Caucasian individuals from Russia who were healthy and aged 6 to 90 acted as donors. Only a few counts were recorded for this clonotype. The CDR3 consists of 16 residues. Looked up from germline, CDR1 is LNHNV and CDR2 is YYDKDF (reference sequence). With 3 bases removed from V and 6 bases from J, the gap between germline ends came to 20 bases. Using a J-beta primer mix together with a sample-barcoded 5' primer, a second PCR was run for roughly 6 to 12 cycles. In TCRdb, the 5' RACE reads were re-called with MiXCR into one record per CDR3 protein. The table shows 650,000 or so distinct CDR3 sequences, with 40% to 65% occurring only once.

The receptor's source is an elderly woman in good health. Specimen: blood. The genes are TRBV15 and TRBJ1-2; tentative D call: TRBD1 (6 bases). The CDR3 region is CATSSFWGGGTDGYTF. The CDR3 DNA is TGTGCCACCAGCAGTTTTTGGGGAGGGGGTACGGATGGCTACACCTTC.